This is a list of T cell receptor beta chains from one sample in a study of blood T cells in healthy people across ages. TCRdb re-derived calls from the 5' RACE reads in MiXCR, one entry per CDR3 protein. In the table there are 850,000 to 950,000 distinct CDR3 sequences, 29% of which are singletons. The specimen was blood. The receptors were gathered from an elderly woman in good health. Both conserved end residues are part of each CDR3. Fields, in order: D gene, clone size, V gene, J gene, CDR3 protein, CDR3 DNA. The D gene is left open where the match is weak. The size field is filled for only some rows; it gives once, few, many or a size class.

TRBD2	few	TRBV20-1	TRBJ2-7	CSGLAGGLTNEQYF	TGCAGTGGACTAGCGGGAGGCTTAACCAACGAGCAGTACTTC
NA	many	TRBV5-5	TRBJ2-3	CASGSGNGFTDTQYF	TGTGCCAGCGGCTCAGGGAATGGGTTTACAGATACGCAGTATTTT
TRBD2	NA	TRBV6-1	TRBJ2-7	CASSGRLAGGGEQYF	TGTGCCAGCAGTGGACGACTAGCGGGGGGAGGCGAGCAGTACTTC
TRBD1	many	TRBV20-1	TRBJ2-1	CSARKSGTAYNEQFF	TGCAGTGCTAGGAAGAGTGGGACAGCCTACAATGAGCAGTTCTTC
TRBD2	NA	TRBV20-1	TRBJ2-1	CSASRASGGGEQFF	TGCAGTGCTAGCCGGGCTAGCGGGGGCGGTGAGCAGTTCTTC
NA	NA	TRBV5-5	TRBJ1-4	CAGSLGPSGREFF	TGTGCCGGCAGCTTGGGGCCTAGCGGCAGGGAGTTTTTT
TRBD2	few	TRBV12-3/TRBV12-4	TRBJ2-3	CASSWGGERTQYF	TGTGCCAGCAGTTGGGGGGGGGAGCGTACGCAGTATTTT
NA	once	TRBV14	TRBJ2-5	CASSQELSTRPNNEQYF	TGTGCCAGCAGCCAAGAATTGTCCACCCGGCCTAACAATGAGCAGTACTTC
TRBD1	many	TRBV5-1	TRBJ2-5	CASSSGQVVETQYF	TGCGCCAGCAGCTCGGGACAGGTCGTAGAGACCCAGTACTTC
TRBD2	many	TRBV12-3/TRBV12-4	TRBJ2-3	CASSSSGGAADTQYF	TGTGCCAGCAGTTCCAGCGGGGGGGCCGCAGATACGCAGTATTTT
TRBD1	NA	TRBV27	TRBJ2-1	CASSSGPARDSYYNEQFF	TGTGCCAGCAGTTCCGGGCCCGCCCGGGACAGCTATTACAATGAGCAGTTCTTC
NA	NA	TRBV4-2	TRBJ2-4	CASSQGVGRENIQYF	TGTGCCAGCAGCCAAGGCGTAGGGCGGGAAAACATTCAGTACTTC
TRBD2	many	TRBV7-9	TRBJ2-1	CASSLASGGLSSYNEQFF	TGTGCCAGCAGCTTAGCGAGCGGGGGCTTAAGCTCCTACAATGAGCAGTTCTTC